What follows are 17 T cell receptor beta chains derived from one specimen sequenced in a study of cytotoxic CD8 clonotypes in ibrutinib-treated CLL. Produced via immunoSEQ multiplex PCR; TCRdb's table is partial and in-frame only. This sample has nearly 85,000 clones, with 75% to 85% found just once. The material sequenced was PBMCs, taken after 12 months of ibrutinib treatment. These receptors were taken from a human donor with chronic lymphocytic leukemia.

The chain uses TRBV5-1 and TRBJ1-4; the D gene is possibly TRBD1 (5 bases). V lost 4 bases, J lost 7 bases, and 17 bases lay in between. The CDR3 is 15 amino acids. The V gene's germline CDR1 is SGHRS and CDR2 YFSETQ. The chain's CDR3 is CASSPGGVVGEKLFF. As DNA, the CDR3 is TGCGCCAGCAGCCCGGGAGGGGTCGTCGGTGAAAAACTGTTTTTT.

The V and J genes are TRBV18 and TRBJ2-6; 8 bases map to TRBD2. Germline CDR1 KGHSH, CDR2 LQKENI. The CDR3 is made up of 17 amino acids. V shed 3 bases and J 0 bases; nucleotides not matched to a gene: 4. This chain's CDR3 is CASSPTAGGSGANVLTF. The CDR3 DNA sequence: TGTGCCAGCTCACCGACGGCGGGAGGCTCTGGGGCCAACGTCCTGACTTTC.

This rearrangement joins TRBV18 to TRBJ1-3; possibly TRBD1 for D (5 bases). The germline V gene has CDR1 KGHSH and CDR2 LQKENI. The CDR3 loop spans 16 amino acids. V lost 0 bases and J lost 3, with 12 bases in between. CDR3 bases: TGTGCCAGCTCACCACCAGGGACGATCTATGGAAACACCATATATTTT. This sequence encodes CASSPPGTIYGNTIYF.

This clone has a handful of counts. The J gene is TRBJ1-5, the V gene TRBV14; no reliable D call. CDR3 length: 13 residues. CDR1 SGHDN and CDR2 FVKESK come from the germline V gene. V lost 2 bases to trimming and J lost 5 bases, with 7 bases between them. This CDR3 is CASSQYGHQPQHF. The CDR3 bases are TGTGCCAGCAGCCAATATGGGCATCAGCCCCAGCATTTT.

The chain recombines TRBV2 with TRBJ1-4, with D perhaps TRBD1 (6 bases). V lost 6 bases and J lost 4, with 15 bases in between. Germline-derived CDR1 and CDR2 are SNHLY and FYNNEI. The CDR3 is 15 amino acids. This CDR3 reads CASSERQDFNEKLFF. CDR3 DNA sequence: TGTGCCAGCAGCGAAAGACAGGACTTTAATGAAAAACTGTTTTTT.

CDR3 sequence (DNA): TGTGCCAGCAGCCCGCGGCGGTTCGGTGAGCAGTTCTTC. This sequence encodes CASSPRRFGEQFF. The rearrangement uses TRBV11-3 and TRBJ2-1; D is uncertain. V dropped 5 bases and J dropped 9 bases, with 14 bases sitting between them. This CDR3 has 13 residues. CDR1 and CDR2 (germline): SGHNT, YENEEA. The whole variable domain, filled in from reference TRBV11-3 and TRBJ2-1, reads EAGVVQSPRYKIIEKKQPVAFWCNPISGHNTLYWYLQNLGQGPELLIRYENEEAVDDSQLPKDRFSAERLKGVDSTLKIQPAELGDSAVYLCASSPRRFGEQFFGPGTRLTVL.

The chain uses TRBV28 and TRBJ2-3; D may correspond to TRBD1 or TRBD2 (5 bases each). The V gene lost 3 bases and the J gene lost 4 bases, with 14 bases spanning the gap. Germline lookup yields CDR1 MDHEN and CDR2 SYDVKM. The CDR3 consists of 15 residues. CDR3 in amino acids: CASSFLTRGADTQYF. The CDR3 DNA sequence: TGTGCCAGCAGTTTCCTCACGCGAGGGGCAGATACGCAGTATTTT.

This clone is categorized as medium-sized. The rearrangement links TRBV29-1 to TRBJ2-3, with D unresolved. The CDR3 is 11 amino acids. The V and J ends lost 4 bases and 8 bases respectively, with 10 bases between them. Germline V gives CDR1 SQVTM, CDR2 ANQGSEA. In DNA, the CDR3 is TGCAGCGTTGTTCGGGCGAGTACGCAGTATTTT. This gives the protein CSVVRASTQYF.

This clone was detected a few times. V and J are TRBV10-3 and TRBJ2-3; 12 bases match TRBD2. Germline loops: CDR1 ENHRY, CDR2 SYGVKD. This CDR3 has 18 amino acids. The junction had 15 bases not matched to a gene; V was cut back by 10 bases and J by 1 base. CDR3 DNA sequence: TGTGCCACCGAACTGGGGGCTAGCGGGGGGGCCGGCACAGATACGCAGTATTTT. It encodes CATELGASGGAGTDTQYF.

The chain is built from TRBV9 and TRBJ1-1, with unresolved D. Germline loops: CDR1 SGDLS, CDR2 YYNGEE. This CDR3 region has 14 residues. V was pared by 1 base and J by 1 base, with 8 bases between. The CDR3 protein is CASSVSLGNTEAFF. The CDR3 region has the DNA TGTGCCAGCAGCGTATCCCTAGGGAACACTGAAGCTTTCTTT.

The V call is TRBV2, the J call TRBJ1-2; the D is unclear. From germline, CDR1 is SNHLY and CDR2 FYNNEI. This CDR3 comprises 14 residues. Trimming pared 3 bases from V and 4 bases from J, leaving 12 bases between. The CDR3 DNA sequence: TGTGCCAGCAGTGAGGGCCAGAGCACCTATGGCTACACCTTC. Protein: CASSEGQSTYGYTF.

The V gene is TRBV6-5, the J gene TRBJ2-7; tentatively, D is TRBD2 (5 bases). CDR1 and CDR2 from the germline V gene are MNHEY and SVGAGI. CDR3 length: 13 residues. Trimming cost V 0 bases and J 6 bases, with 9 bases left between them. The CDR3 spells CASSYSTSGEQYF. DNA for the CDR3: TGTGCCAGCAGTTACTCAACTAGTGGCGAGCAGTACTTC.

V is TRBV6-1 and J is TRBJ2-1, with TRBD2 matching 12 bases. V gave up 7 bases and J gave up 6 bases; unmatched junction bases: 7. The V gene's germline CDR1 is MNHNS and CDR2 SASEGT. The CDR3 is 15 residues long. The CDR3 here is CASNPLAGGGNEQFF. The CDR3 DNA sequence: TGTGCCAGCAACCCACTAGCGGGGGGAGGCAATGAGCAGTTCTTC.

V is TRBV18 and J is TRBJ1-1; D not certain. The V end lost 3 bases, the J end lost 2 bases, and 1 base lay between the germline ends. This CDR3 has 11 amino acids. Germline loops: CDR1 KGHSH, CDR2 LQKENI. DNA of the CDR3: TGTGCCAGCTCACCCAACACTGAAGCTTTCTTT. It specifies CASSPNTEAFF.

V gene TRBV5-1 combines with J gene TRBJ1-3; unclear D gene. Trimming removed 4 bases at V and 4 bases at J, with 9 bases between. This CDR3 comprises 13 residues. Germline loops: CDR1 SGHRS, CDR2 YFSETQ. DNA of the CDR3: TGCGCCAGCAGCCCCGGGATCGGAAACACCATATATTTT. It is translated as CASSPGIGNTIYF.

Sample share makes this clone medium-sized (0.01 to 0.1%). The CDR3 spells CASSQAPGPNQPQHF. DNA for the CDR3: TGCGCCAGCAGCCAAGCTCCAGGGCCCAATCAGCCCCAGCATTTT. The J gene is TRBJ1-5, the V gene TRBV4-3; D is possibly TRBD1 (5 bases). The germline gives CDR1 LGHNA, CDR2 YSLEER. V was cut by 1 base and J by 3 bases, with 10 bases left in between. This CDR3 is built from 15 residues.

The rearrangement joins TRBV19 to TRBJ1-1; D remains ambiguous. Trimming removed 7 bases at V and 4 bases at J, with 13 bases between. Germline CDR1 LNHDA, CDR2 SQIVND (reference sequence). The CDR3 length is 13 residues. In DNA, the CDR3 is TGTGCCAGTACGACCCGAAGGGCCACTGAAGCTTTCTTT. Translation: CASTTRRATEAFF.